This T cell receptor (beta chain) emerged from a study of blood T cell repertoires in COVID-19. Profiled with immunoSEQ multiplex PCR; TCRdb holds only in-frame clones, not every one. The sample carries 130,000 or so clones, around 85% recorded once. CDR3 length: 17 residues. Per germline, CDR1 SGHAT and CDR2 FQNNGV. The V end lost 4 bases, the J end lost 1 base, and 14 bases lay between the germline ends. The rearrangement uses TRBV11-2 and TRBJ1-6, with D perhaps matching TRBD1 (6 bases). Sequencing was done on a sample of peripheral blood. This sequence was found in a woman aged 80 or older with acute or convalescent COVID-19. The CDR3 protein is CASSSYYTGSYNSPLHF. CDR3 DNA sequence: TGTGCCAGCAGCTCGTATTATACAGGGTCCTATAATTCACCCCTCCACTTT. Full variable domain (rest looked up from reference TRBV11-2 and TRBJ1-6): EAGVAQSPRYKIIEKRQSVAFWCNPISGHATLYWYQQILGQGPKLLIQFQNNGVVDDSQLPKDRFSAERLKGVDSTLKIQPAKLEDSAVYLCASSSYYTGSYNSPLHFGNGTRLTVT.